This is a list of T cell receptor beta chains from one sample in a study of blood T cell repertoires in COVID-19. The data were produced by immunoSEQ multiplex PCR, yet TCRdb's version contains in-frame clones alone and is incomplete. Among about 160,000 clones listed, roughly 90% were seen once. Sequencing was carried out using peripheral blood. All receptors come from a woman in her sixties who had recovered from COVID-19. The CDR3 runs from the conserved cysteine through the conserved F or W. The order of the fields is clone size, D gene, CDR3 length, V gene, J gene, CDR3 protein, CDR3 DNA. A D gene is named only where the DNA matches it firmly. Clone sizes are given selectively: once, few, many, or a class where the clone is expanded.

.	.	11	TRBV27	TRBJ1-2	CARAANYGYTF	TGTGCCAGGGCTGCTAACTATGGCTACACCTTC
.	.	17	TRBV30	TRBJ2-4	CATGFCLFRPTENIQYF	TGTGCCACCGGATTCTGCCTCTTCAGGCCCACGGAAAACATTCAGTACTTC
.	TRBD2	14	TRBV3-1/TRBV3-2	TRBJ2-7	CASSQRTSGYEQYF	TGTGCCAGCAGCCAACGGACTAGCGGCTACGAGCAGTACTTC
once	TRBD2	15	TRBV7-2	TRBJ2-3	CASSLYGGNGDTQYF	TGTGCCAGCAGCTTATACGGGGGGAATGGAGATACGCAGTATTTT
.	.	13	TRBV4-1	TRBJ1-5	CASSQEVRQPQHF	TGCGCCAGCAGCCAAGAAGTCAGGCAGCCCCAGCATTTT
.	.	16	TRBV5-1	TRBJ2-3	CASSLGGSLATDTQYF	TGCGCCAGCAGCTTGGGGGGTAGCCTAGCCACAGATACGCAGTATTTT
.	TRBD1	18	TRBV4-1	TRBJ2-1	CASSQGVLPGQGINEQFF	TGCGCCAGCAGCCAGGGCGTCCTACCGGGACAGGGGATAAATGAGCAGTTCTTC
few	.	14	TRBV6-6	TRBJ1-5	CASSHAGRGQPQHF	TGTGCCAGCAGCCACGCGGGAAGAGGGCAGCCCCAGCATTTT
.	TRBD2	15	TRBV5-1	TRBJ2-5	CASSDVAGGAQTQYF	TGCGCCAGCAGCGATGTAGCGGGGGGCGCGCAGACCCAGTACTTC
.	.	15	TRBV4-1	TRBJ2-5	CASSQLPTREETQYF	TGCGCCAGCAGCCAACTGCCCACTCGGGAAGAGACCCAGTACTTC
.	TRBD1	15	TRBV10-3	TRBJ2-5	CAISERTGRQETQYF	TGTGCCATCAGTGAGCGGACAGGCCGCCAAGAGACCCAGTACTTC
few	TRBD2	17	TRBV2	TRBJ2-7	CASSAGTSGATLHEQYF	TGTGCCAGCAGCGCGGGGACTAGCGGGGCGACGCTTCACGAGCAGTACTTC
.	.	15	TRBV3-1/TRBV3-2	TRBJ1-1	CASSQGWGDGTEAFF	TGTGCCAGCAGCCAAGGGTGGGGGGATGGCACTGAAGCTTTCTTT
.	TRBD1	16	TRBV23-1	TRBJ2-5	CASSRPRDRAGETQYF	TGCGCCAGCAGTCGACCCCGGGACAGGGCAGGGGAGACCCAGTACTTC
.	.	12	TRBV7-9	TRBJ2-7	CASSPNPGVQYF	TGTGCCAGCAGTCCAAACCCGGGAGTGCAGTACTTC
.	.	13	TRBV15	TRBJ2-6	CATLSSGANVLTF	TGTGCCACCTTGAGCTCGGGGGCCAACGTCCTGACTTTC
.	.	14	TRBV7-2	TRBJ2-7	CASSLDSLSYEQYF	TGTGCCAGCAGCTTGGACTCCCTCTCCTACGAGCAGTACTTC
.	.	13	TRBV20-1	TRBJ1-2	CSASTDSGDGYTF	TGCAGTGCTAGTACCGACTCAGGGGATGGCTACACCTTC
.	TRBD2	16	TRBV3-1/TRBV3-2	TRBJ2-3	CASSRRLATSTDTQYF	TGTGCCAGCAGCCGAAGACTAGCGACTAGCACAGATACGCAGTATTTT
.	.	15	TRBV2	TRBJ1-2	CASSETLTGTYGYTF	TGTGCCAGCAGTGAAACCCTGACAGGAACCTATGGCTACACCTTC
.	.	15	TRBV6-2/TRBV6-3	TRBJ2-2	CASSYSHRDPGELFF	TGTGCCAGCAGTTACTCTCACAGGGACCCCGGGGAGCTGTTTTTT
.	TRBD1	15	TRBV2	TRBJ1-6	CASSPIGTVGSPLHF	TGTGCCAGCTCACCCATAGGGACAGTCGGTTCACCCCTCCACTTT
.	.	12	TRBV7-9	TRBJ2-2	CASLLLRGELFF	TGTGCCAGCCTCCTTTTGCGGGGGGAGCTGTTTTTT
few	.	15	TRBV19	TRBJ1-5	CASSITRQGNQPQHF	TGTGCCAGTAGTATAACCCGACAGGGCAATCAGCCCCAGCATTTT
once	TRBD1	17	TRBV30	TRBJ1-3	CATWRGQGPPSGNTIYF	TGTGCCACCTGGAGGGGACAGGGCCCACCCTCTGGAAACACCATATATTTT
.	TRBD1	16	TRBV5-1	TRBJ1-4	CASSSAGGGAGEKLFF	TGCGCCAGCAGCTCCGCAGGAGGGGGCGCAGGTGAAAAACTGTTTTTT
.	TRBD1	14	TRBV7-2	TRBJ1-2	CASSPTTGTNGYTF	TGTGCCAGCAGCCCAACGACAGGGACGAATGGCTACACCTTC
.	TRBD1	14	TRBV2	TRBJ2-4	CASRGDSSSHLQYF	TGTGCCAGCAGGGGGGACAGCTCATCCCACCTTCAGTACTTC
.	.	14	TRBV20-1	TRBJ1-1	CSASLSQMNTEAFF	TGCAGTGCTAGTTTGTCACAGATGAACACTGAAGCTTTCTTT
few	.	14	TRBV10-1	TRBJ1-5	CASSEEGANQPQHF	TGCGCCAGCAGTGAAGAAGGGGCCAATCAGCCCCAGCATTTT
once	TRBD2	13	TRBV6-6	TRBJ2-1	CATRGLTINEQFF	TGTGCCACCCGGGGACTAACAATCAATGAGCAGTTCTTC
.	.	14	TRBV24-1	TRBJ1-2	CATSDGQVNYGYTF	TGTGCCACCAGTGACGGCCAGGTGAACTATGGCTACACCTTC
.	.	13	TRBV10-2	TRBJ2-5	CASSHGQQETQYF	TGCGCCAGCAGTCACGGACAGCAAGAGACCCAGTACTTC
.	.	13	TRBV2	TRBJ2-3	CASSDWGADTQYF	TGTGCCAGCTCCGATTGGGGGGCAGATACGCAGTATTTT
.	TRBD1	15	TRBV19	TRBJ1-2	CASSTRQGSDYGYTF	TGTGCCAGTAGTACCCGACAGGGATCGGACTATGGCTACACCTTC
.	TRBD1	17	TRBV19	TRBJ1-2	CASRTAGTGGFSYGYTF	TGTGCCAGTAGGACTGCCGGGACAGGGGGCTTTTCCTATGGCTACACCTTC